In its sample, the clone carrying this T cell receptor beta chain was seen many times. Its antigen is not identified. This sample was taken from a study of T cells in Graves' hyperthyroidism and ophthalmopathy. Study-wide background: Peripheral blood was secured at the point of initial diagnosis, before any treatment. Study observations and caveats: Most thyroid clonotypes that were expanded above 0.001 also turned up in blood. The authors' 13 V-J model separated ophthalmopathy from stable hyperthyroidism.

The germline V gene encodes CDR1 DFQATT and CDR2 SNEGSKA (reference sequence). The CDR3 has 14 residues. Trimming removed 5 bases from V and 6 bases from J; junction bases left unmatched: 6. Uncontrolled infection, other autoimmune disease, pregnancy or lactation excluded patients. TCR beta CDR3 sequences were amplified from RNA transcripts. HTBI primers were the set used in a first-round RT-PCR of the TCR CDR3. TCRdb re-analysed the multiplex PCR reads in MiXCR, keeping a single row per CDR3 protein. The data show about 290,000 distinct CDR3 sequences, roughly 15% seen once. This clonotype was sampled from a man aged 25 to 40 with Graves' hyperthyroidism. Sequences were obtained from blood. J is TRBJ2-7 and V is TRBV20-1; 14 bases align to TRBD2. In nucleotides, the CDR3 is TGCAGTGCTGCCCCGGGACTAGCGGGAGTCGAGCAGTACTTC. Amino acids: CSAAPGLAGVEQYF.